This paragraph covers one T cell receptor beta chain sequence. Its antigen is still unknown. The germline V gene has CDR1 MNHEY and CDR2 SVGEGT. Trimming stripped 3 bases from V and 6 bases from J, with 21 bases between. This CDR3 is built from 17 residues. The protocol was immunoSEQ multiplex PCR, while the TCRdb copy is restricted to in-frame clones and leaves out a portion. The sample lists approximately 70,000 clones; 65% to 80% were seen once. The culture ran for approximately nine days before CD4+ T cells were isolated. Of the BNT162b2 and mRNA-1273 vaccines, participants received two doses of one or the other. The source of the sample is a study of vaccination effects on CD4 cells after COVID-19.

The receptor was isolated from a human donor who received a COVID-19 vaccine. The chain employs TRBV6-2 or TRBV6-3 and TRBJ1-5, with D tentatively TRBD1 (5 bases). Sequenced material: CD4+ T cells from PBMCs cultured without peptide, taken after COVID-19 vaccination. CDR3 sequence: CASSYASNRGGIQPQHF. For the CDR3, the DNA is TGTGCCAGCAGTTATGCGTCTAATAGGGGAGGTATTCAGCCCCAGCATTTT.